The entry below describes one TCR beta chain. Its antigen is currently not known. Base qualities are not at hand, and no much larger clone is one base apart. The germline V and J ends show losses of 5 bases and 12 bases respectively, and no gene match explains 9 bases of the junction. From the germline V gene, CDR1 is SGHTA and CDR2 is FQGNSA. The CDR3 runs 12 residues from the cysteine to the phenylalanine. Only CDR3 DNA is held: 36 bases, read in frame from base 1. The data derive from a study of T-cell memory formation after mild COVID-19 (dated by TCRdb to the early 2020s). For the wider study: Most TCR sequence clusters were specific to one of the two donors. Two young, previously healthy adult volunteers, one female and one male, were included in the cohort. In a couple of donors, T-cell clones that expanded and contracted after mild COVID-19 were followed by sequencing TCRalpha and TCRbeta repertoires longitudinally. What the authors observed across the whole study: The study included only a couple of mild cases, and larger cohorts that include severe cases with pre-infection samples were judged to be necessary. SARS-CoV-2 specificity of the second-wave clones peaking on day 37 was not confirmed. Contracting CD4+ clones were located mainly in the CM and EM memory subsets, whereas CD8+ clones were found to be enriched in EMRA. Clones contracting from day 15 to 85 had balanced CD4/CD8 phenotypes, while a second wave expanding from day 15 to 37 was biased towards CD4+. Some responding clones were detected in pre-infection memory, which suggested that pre-existing cross-reactive memory T cells had joined the SARS-CoV-2 response.

PBMCs were isolated by Ficoll-Paque density gradient centrifugation. TCRdb lists the instrument as Illumina NovaSeq 6000. TCRalpha and TCRbeta cDNA libraries were built by 5'RACE with constant-segment primers, adding sample barcodes and unique molecular identifiers. RNA was extracted from every sample with Trizol reagent. The libraries were amplified in two PCR steps, and the second step added a second sample barcode and Illumina TruSeq adapters. Libraries were sequenced on an Illumina NovaSeq with 2 x 150 bp paired-end reads. In the source study's methods: The reads were demultiplexed and collapsed into UMI-guided consensus sequences using migec v1.2.7. With mixcr v2.1.11, UMI consensuses were aligned to TRA and TRB V and J templates and assembled into clonotypes. A clonotype was counted as expanded or contracted only if both edgeR and NoisET called the change significant, with noise models trained on biological replicates. For edgeR calls, the thresholds were a false discovery rate-adjusted p below 0.01 and a log2 fold-change of 1. As an exploratory analysis of dynamics, max-normalized trajectories of the 1000 most abundant clonotypes were examined by PCA with hierarchical clustering. The CD4 or CD8 phenotype of responding clones was assigned using the separately sequenced CD4+ and CD8+ repertoires. Through fastp at Q25 and MiXCR, TCRdb rebuilt clones from the public reads, retaining in-frame beta chains. Rows are unified per CDR3 protein, each entry keeping the most common DNA and genes. It is TCRdb's table, rather than the study itself, that gives the V and J calls and clone size. The sample includes around 80,000 distinct CDR3 sequences, with approximately 15% observed a single time. The ten largest clonotypes hold roughly a third of the sample.

Sequencing input: PBMCs or a T cell subset sorted from them (not recorded which). The origin of this receptor is an adult woman who had mild COVID-19 (a few samples of this study predate the infection). The sample titles of this study are shuffled in the database, so cell type and time point are left out; the donor was told from shared clones. In this chain, TRBV7-2 is recombined with TRBJ1-1, with 7 bases in between that match TRBD1. The CDR3 protein is CASSVLTGRTFF. In nucleotide form, the sequence is TGTGCCAGCAGCGTCCTGACAGGGCGAACTTTCTTT.